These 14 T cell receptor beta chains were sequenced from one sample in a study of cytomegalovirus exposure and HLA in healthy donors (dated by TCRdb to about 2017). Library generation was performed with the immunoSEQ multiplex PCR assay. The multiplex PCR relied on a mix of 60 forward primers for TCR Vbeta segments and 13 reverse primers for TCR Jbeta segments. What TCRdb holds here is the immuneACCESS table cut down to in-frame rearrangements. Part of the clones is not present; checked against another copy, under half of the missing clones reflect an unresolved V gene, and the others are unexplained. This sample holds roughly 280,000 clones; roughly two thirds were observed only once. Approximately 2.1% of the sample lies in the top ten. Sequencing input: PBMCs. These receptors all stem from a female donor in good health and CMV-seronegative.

The DNA of the CDR3 is TGTGCCAGCAGCCCGGAGACAGGGGGGAGGAGAAATGAGCAGTTCTTC. Translation: CASSPETGGRRNEQFF. The rearrangement links TRBV14 to TRBJ2-1; the match to TRBD1 covers 9 bases. The trim removed 4 bases at V and 7 bases at J, leaving 11 bases unmatched. CDR3 length: 16 residues. Germline values: CDR1 SGHDN, CDR2 FVKESK.

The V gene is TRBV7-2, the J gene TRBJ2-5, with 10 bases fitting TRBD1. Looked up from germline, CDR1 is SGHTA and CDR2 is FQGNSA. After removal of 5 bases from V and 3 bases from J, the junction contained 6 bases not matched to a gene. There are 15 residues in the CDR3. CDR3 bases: TGTGCCAGCAGCCTGGGACAGGGGTCGGAAGAGACCCAGTACTTC. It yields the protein CASSLGQGSEETQYF.

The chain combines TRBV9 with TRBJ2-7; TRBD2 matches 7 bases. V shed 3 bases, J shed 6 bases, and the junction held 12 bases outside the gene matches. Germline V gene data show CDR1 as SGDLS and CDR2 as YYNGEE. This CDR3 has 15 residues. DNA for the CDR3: TGTGCCAGCAGCGCTGAACTAGCGCCCTTAACCGAGCAGTACTTC. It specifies CASSAELAPLTEQYF.

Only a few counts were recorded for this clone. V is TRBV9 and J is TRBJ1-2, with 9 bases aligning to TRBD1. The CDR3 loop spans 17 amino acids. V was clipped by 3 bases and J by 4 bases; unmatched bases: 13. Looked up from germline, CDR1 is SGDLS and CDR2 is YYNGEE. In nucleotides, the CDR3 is TGTGCCAGCAGCGCCAGACAGGGGGTAATAATCGGCTATGGCTACACCTTC. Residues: CASSARQGVIIGYGYTF.

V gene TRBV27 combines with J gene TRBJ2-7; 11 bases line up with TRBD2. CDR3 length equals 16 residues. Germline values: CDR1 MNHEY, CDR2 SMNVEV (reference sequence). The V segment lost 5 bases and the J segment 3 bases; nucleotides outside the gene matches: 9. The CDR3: CASSLKFGTSGYEQYF. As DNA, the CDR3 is TGTGCCAGCAGTCTAAAATTCGGGACTAGCGGCTACGAGCAGTACTTC.

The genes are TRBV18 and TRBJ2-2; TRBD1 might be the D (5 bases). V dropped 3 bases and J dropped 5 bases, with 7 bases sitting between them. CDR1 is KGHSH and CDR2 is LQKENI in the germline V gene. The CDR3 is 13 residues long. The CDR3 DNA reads TGTGCCAGCTCACCTAAGGGGACCGGGGAGCTGTTTTTT. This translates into CASSPKGTGELFF.

The CDR3: CASRNQGPYGYTF. CDR3 DNA: TGTGCCAGCAGGAACCAGGGCCCCTATGGCTACACCTTC. This rearrangement joins TRBV7-9 to TRBJ1-2, with TRBD1 as a possible D gene (5 bases). Trimming left V 6 bases short and J 4 bases short, with 12 bases between. The CDR3 length is 13 residues. Germline V gene sequence: CDR1 SEHNR, CDR2 FQNEAQ (reference sequence).

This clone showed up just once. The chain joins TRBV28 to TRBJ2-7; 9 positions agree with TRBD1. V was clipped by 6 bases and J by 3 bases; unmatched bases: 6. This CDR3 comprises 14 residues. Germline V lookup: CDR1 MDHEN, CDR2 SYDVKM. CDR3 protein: CASSRDRVYYEQYF. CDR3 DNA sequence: TGTGCCAGCAGCCGGGACAGGGTATACTACGAGCAGTACTTC.

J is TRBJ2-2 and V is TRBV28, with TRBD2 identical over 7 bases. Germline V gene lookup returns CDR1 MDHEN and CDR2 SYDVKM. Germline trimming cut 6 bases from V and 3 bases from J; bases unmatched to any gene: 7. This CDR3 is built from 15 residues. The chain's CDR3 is CASRGRERYTGELFF. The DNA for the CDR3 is TGTGCCAGCAGAGGGCGGGAGCGGTACACCGGGGAGCTGTTTTTT.

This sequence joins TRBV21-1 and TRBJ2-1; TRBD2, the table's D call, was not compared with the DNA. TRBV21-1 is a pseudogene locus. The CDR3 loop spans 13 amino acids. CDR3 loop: CASSPTTNNEQFF. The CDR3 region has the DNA TGTGCCAGCAGCCCGACTACAAACAATGAGCAGTTCTTC.

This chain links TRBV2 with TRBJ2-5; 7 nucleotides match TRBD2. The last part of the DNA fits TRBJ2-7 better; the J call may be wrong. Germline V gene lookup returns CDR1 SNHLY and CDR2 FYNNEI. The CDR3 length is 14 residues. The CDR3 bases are TGTGCCAGCAAAATAACGGGAGGAATGGGCGAGCAGTACTTC. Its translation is CASKITGGMGEQYF.

Written as DNA, the CDR3 is TGTGCCAGCACCCCGGGACAGCATCCCTACGAGCAGTACTTC. This translates into CASTPGQHPYEQYF. The rearrangement links TRBV6-1 to TRBJ2-5, with TRBD1 identical over 7 bases. TRBJ2-7 matches the DNA end more closely, so the J call is doubtful. This CDR3 comprises 14 residues. CDR1 and CDR2 (germline): MNHNS, SASEGT.

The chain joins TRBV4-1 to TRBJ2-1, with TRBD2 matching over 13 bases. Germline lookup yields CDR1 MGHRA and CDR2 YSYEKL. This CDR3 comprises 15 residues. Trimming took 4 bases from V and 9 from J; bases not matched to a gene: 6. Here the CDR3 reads CASSPTGTSGIEQFF. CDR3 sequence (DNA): TGCGCCAGCAGCCCAACCGGGACTAGCGGGATTGAGCAGTTCTTC.

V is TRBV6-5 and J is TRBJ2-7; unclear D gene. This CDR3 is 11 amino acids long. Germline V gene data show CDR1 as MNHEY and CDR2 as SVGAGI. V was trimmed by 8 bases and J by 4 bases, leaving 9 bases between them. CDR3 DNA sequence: TGTGCCAGCGTCGGGTTATACGAGCAGTACTTC. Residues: CASVGLYEQYF.